This entry features one T cell receptor beta chain sequence. These data come from a study of blood T cell repertoires in COVID-19. V was trimmed by 5 bases and J by 0 bases, leaving 17 bases between them. This CDR3 is built from 17 residues. In germline, CDR1 is LNHDA, CDR2 SQIVND (reference sequence). Only in-frame clones appear in the TCRdb table, and some are missing; sequencing was by immunoSEQ multiplex PCR. The sample lists 400,000 or so clones, 85% to 90% seen once, with around 1.1% in the top ten. The V call is TRBV19, the J call TRBJ1-3; D is possibly TRBD1 (6 bases). The sequencing sample was made of PBMCs or T cells enriched from blood (not recorded which). This clonotype originated in a man aged 30 to 45 who had recovered from COVID-19. The CDR3 region is CASSPSDRPLSGNTIYF. The CDR3 region has the DNA TGTGCCAGTAGTCCAAGTGACAGGCCACTCTCTGGAAACACCATATATTTT.